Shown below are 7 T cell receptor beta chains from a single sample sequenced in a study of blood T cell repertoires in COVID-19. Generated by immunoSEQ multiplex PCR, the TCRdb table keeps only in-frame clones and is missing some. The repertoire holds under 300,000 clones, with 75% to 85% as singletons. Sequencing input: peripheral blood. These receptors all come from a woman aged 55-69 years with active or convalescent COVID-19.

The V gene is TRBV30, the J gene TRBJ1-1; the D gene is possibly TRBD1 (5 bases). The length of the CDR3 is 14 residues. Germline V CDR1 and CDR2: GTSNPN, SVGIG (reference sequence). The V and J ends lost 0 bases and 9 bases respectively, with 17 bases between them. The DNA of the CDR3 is TGTGCCTGGAGTGTTGGGAGGGCCGGGGGTAAAGCTTTCTTT. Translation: CAWSVGRAGGKAFF.

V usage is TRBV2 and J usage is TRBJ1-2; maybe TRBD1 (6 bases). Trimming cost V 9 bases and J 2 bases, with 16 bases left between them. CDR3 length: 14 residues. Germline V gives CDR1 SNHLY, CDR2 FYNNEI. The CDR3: CARGLGGANYGYTF. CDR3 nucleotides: TGTGCCAGAGGGCTGGGGGGGGCCAACTATGGCTACACCTTC.

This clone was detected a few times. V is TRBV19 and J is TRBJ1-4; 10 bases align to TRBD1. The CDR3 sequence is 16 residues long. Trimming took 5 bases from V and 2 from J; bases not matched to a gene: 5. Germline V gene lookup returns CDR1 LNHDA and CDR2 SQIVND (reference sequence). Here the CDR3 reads CASSPRDRGTNEKLFF. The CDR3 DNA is TGTGCCAGTAGTCCCCGGGACAGGGGCACTAATGAAAAACTGTTTTTT.

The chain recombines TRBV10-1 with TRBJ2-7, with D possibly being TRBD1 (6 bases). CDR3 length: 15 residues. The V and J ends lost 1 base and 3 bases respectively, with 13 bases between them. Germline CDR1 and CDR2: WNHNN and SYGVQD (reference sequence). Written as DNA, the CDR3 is TGCGCCAGCAGTGAGTGGAATGGACAGTGCTACGAGCAGTACTTC. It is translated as CASSEWNGQCYEQYF.

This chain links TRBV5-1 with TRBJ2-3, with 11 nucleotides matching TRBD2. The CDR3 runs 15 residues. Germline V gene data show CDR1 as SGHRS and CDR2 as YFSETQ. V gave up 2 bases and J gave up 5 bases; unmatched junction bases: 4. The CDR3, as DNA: TGCGCCAGCAGCTTCTCTAGCGGGGGGAAAGATACGCAGTATTTT. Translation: CASSFSSGGKDTQYF.

In DNA, the CDR3 is TGTGCCAGTAGACAAGGTAGACAGGGGATCGGGGGCTACACCTTC. Translation: CASRQGRQGIGGYTF. The chain links TRBV19 to TRBJ1-2; 8 nucleotides line up with TRBD1. The germline V gene encodes CDR1 LNHDA and CDR2 SQIVND (reference sequence). The V gene end was trimmed by 6 bases and the J gene end by 8 bases; junction bases not matched to a gene: 14. This CDR3 contains 15 residues.

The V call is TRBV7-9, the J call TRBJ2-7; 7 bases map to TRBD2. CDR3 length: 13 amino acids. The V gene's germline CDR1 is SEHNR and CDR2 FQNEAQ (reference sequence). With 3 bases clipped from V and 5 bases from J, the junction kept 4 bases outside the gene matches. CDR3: CASSLGGLNEQYF. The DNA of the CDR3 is TGTGCCAGCAGCTTGGGAGGGTTGAACGAGCAGTACTTC.